This T cell receptor beta chain was profiled in a study of OX40 agonist ivuxolimab in advanced cancers. Study in general: Clinicians treated patients with ivuxolimab, an agonistic anti-OX40 (CD134) antibody. The dose-escalation cohort was about 83% male, with a mean age of around 54 years, ranging about 23 to 90.

This clone was seen a few times. Its matching antigen is unknown. The protocol was immunoSEQ multiplex PCR, while the TCRdb copy is restricted to in-frame clones and leaves out a portion. The sample lists 20,000 to 25,000 clones, 84% occurring once. Looked up from germline, CDR1 is SEHNR and CDR2 is FQNEAQ (reference sequence). Trimming took 5 bases from V and 3 from J, leaving 8 bases between them. The CDR3 has 12 residues. Notes on the study in general: Among patients with partial responses at 0.1-3.0 mg/kg, clonal expansion was among the lowest.

The sample consisted of CD4+ or CD8+ T cells sorted from blood, taken in a trial of the OX40 agonist ivuxolimab. V and J are TRBV7-9 and TRBJ2-7; no clear D gene. The sequence was collected from an adult with an advanced solid tumor such as melanoma, head and neck, liver or kidney cancer. CDR3 in DNA: TGTGCCAGCAGCATCCGGAACTACGAGCAGTACTTC. Translation: CASSIRNYEQYF.